A selection of T cell receptor beta chains follows, all from one sample in a study of T cells in Graves' hyperthyroidism and ophthalmopathy. TCRdb re-derived calls from the multiplex PCR reads in MiXCR, one entry per CDR3 protein. The table has approximately 300,000 distinct CDR3 sequences, roughly 17% seen once; the top ten hold 33%. Sequencing was performed on blood. The source of these receptors is a man aged 25-40 years with Graves' hyperthyroidism. Each CDR3 is given without its conserved first and last residue. The order of the fields is clone size, D gene, V gene, CDR3 protein. The D gene is left open where the match is weak. Not all rows give a size; the values are once, few, many and, for expanded clones, a class.

many | TRBD1 | TRBV11-2 | ASSQTGPYGYT
many | NA | TRBV20-1 | SATLPLLTQETQY
many | TRBD1 | TRBV5-1 | ASSLGTGESGELF
few | NA | TRBV28 | ASSLVGDSGANVLT
NA | TRBD1 | TRBV19 | ASSYRGAGYT
many | TRBD1 | TRBV7-3 | ASSGGQSNYGYT
many | NA | TRBV3-1 | ASSQFSGDTEAF
NA | TRBD1 | TRBV6-2/TRBV6-3 | ASRDRGSGGYT
NA | NA | TRBV19 | ASRGPGGSYNSPLH
NA | TRBD1 | TRBV29-1 | SGFVGTGKETQY
few | NA | TRBV4-1 | ASSQALNPYEQY
few | NA | TRBV19 | ASSPLGYNEQF
few | NA | TRBV6-5 | ASSYSFRDAYEQY
many | NA | TRBV28 | ASSLGGQRQETQY
few | TRBD1 | TRBV28 | ASSFDRAPYEQY
many | NA | TRBV2 | ASSEYRNNQPQH
NA | NA | TRBV7-8 | ASSFDRYYGYT
NA | NA | TRBV7-6 | ASSQNRDSFYEQY
NA | NA | TRBV30 | AWSIALMETRY
many | NA | TRBV11-2 | ASSVIRRDPTNEKLF
NA | NA | TRBV9 | ASSVDPGMNTEAF
once | NA | TRBV16 | ASSLGARGYT
many | NA | TRBV20-1 | SARGMTGGDTQY
few | TRBD1 | TRBV20-1 | SAHRDRGDEQY
few | TRBD1 | TRBV20-1 | SALQGLGYEQY
few | NA | TRBV6-2/TRBV6-3 | ASRSLGSSPLH
many | NA | TRBV3-1 | ASSQDVEGLVNYGYT
few | NA | TRBV15 | ATSRTGRSYEQY
few | TRBD2 | TRBV10-3 | AITGTSATYEQY
few | TRBD1 | TRBV7-9 | ASSPTEGQGFNEQY
many | NA | TRBV6-1 | ASSKQGRETQY
many | NA | TRBV3-1 | ASSQGGAGT
many | NA | TRBV18 | ASSGGWNTEAF
NA | NA | TRBV12-3/TRBV12-4 | ASLRGGSQPQH
many | TRBD1 | TRBV29-1 | SVEARIDRDYVSLAGYT
many | NA | TRBV20-1 | SARHGTNEKLF
many | TRBD2 | TRBV12-3/TRBV12-4 | ASRPGLAGGEQF
many | NA | TRBV2 | ASSEMGGAGQPQH
many | TRBD1 | TRBV28 | ASSPGTGYGYT
many | TRBD1 | TRBV20-1 | SGTDRRRITSPLH